The 32 T cell receptor beta chains below come from one sample, sequenced in a study of cytotoxic CD8 clonotypes in ibrutinib-treated CLL. Method: immunoSEQ multiplex PCR; TCRdb's copy keeps in-frame clones and lacks some. Here the sample spans over 120,000 clones, more than 75% being singletons. Sample: PBMCs, taken after 36 months of ibrutinib treatment. The source of these receptors is a human donor with chronic lymphocytic leukemia.

The chain is built from TRBV18 and TRBJ1-1, with 9 bases matching TRBD1. This CDR3 contains 15 residues. The germline V gene encodes CDR1 KGHSH and CDR2 LQKENI. V was clipped by 4 bases and J by 3 bases; unmatched bases: 6. For the CDR3, the DNA is TGTGCCAGCTCACAAAACAGGGGGCGAGACACTGAAGCTTTCTTT. This gives the protein CASSQNRGRDTEAFF.

The table lists this clone with a few counts. The J gene is TRBJ1-1, the V gene TRBV30; TRBD1 matches at 7 bases. CDR3 length equals 13 residues. With 3 bases clipped from V and 8 bases from J, the junction kept 9 bases outside the gene matches. Germline V gene data show CDR1 as GTSNPN and CDR2 as SVGIG (reference sequence). The CDR3 region is CAWSATGVSEAFF. The CDR3 coding sequence is TGTGCCTGGAGCGCAACAGGGGTAAGCGAAGCTTTCTTT.

The chain carries TRBV7-2 and TRBJ2-5; 8 bases match TRBD1. Germline V CDR1 and CDR2: SGHTA, FQGNSA. The trim removed 2 bases at V and 5 bases at J, leaving 7 bases unmatched. This CDR3 comprises 15 residues. The CDR3 is CASSLRAGGTETQYF. The CDR3 DNA reads as TGTGCCAGCAGCTTAAGGGCAGGGGGCACGGAGACCCAGTACTTC.

This rearrangement joins TRBV28 to TRBJ2-3; D possibly corresponds to TRBD1 (6 bases). Per germline, CDR1 MDHEN and CDR2 SYDVKM. Trimming pared 5 bases from V and 2 bases from J, leaving 14 bases between. This CDR3 contains 15 residues. The CDR3 here is CASSPRQVPTDTQYF. CDR3 DNA: TGTGCCAGCAGTCCGAGACAGGTCCCCACAGATACGCAGTATTTT.

The rearrangement uses TRBV7-7 and TRBJ2-7; 11 nucleotides line up with TRBD1. Germline-derived CDR1 and CDR2 are SSHAT and FNYEAQ (reference sequence). The CDR3 is 15 amino acids. J was trimmed by 1 base and V by 3 bases; bases with no gene match: 2. The CDR3 DNA sequence: TGTGCCAGCAGCTTTGGGACAGGGGGTTCCTACGAGCAGTACTTC. It specifies CASSFGTGGSYEQYF.

The chain recombines TRBV10-1 with TRBJ2-5, with TRBD2 matching over 7 bases. CDR1 WNHNN and CDR2 SYGVQD come from the germline V gene (reference sequence). The CDR3 is 13 residues long. V dropped 10 bases and J dropped 7; count of bases not matched to a gene: 12. The CDR3 sequence: CATQRDPSGTQYF. The CDR3 DNA sequence: TGCGCCACCCAGCGGGATCCTTCCGGGACCCAGTACTTC.

This clone was detected only a few times. CDR3 loop: CASSSGAPLHF. In DNA form, the CDR3 reads TGTGCCAGTAGTTCCGGGGCACCCCTCCACTTT. The chain links TRBV19 to TRBJ1-6; D not certain. The CDR3 covers 11 residues. The ends were cut back, 5 bases at V and 11 bases at J, with 7 bases in the middle. The germline V gene has CDR1 LNHDA and CDR2 SQIVND (reference sequence). The full variable domain, completed using reference TRBV19 and TRBJ1-6, is DGGITQSPKYLFRKEGQNVTLSCEQNLNHDAMYWYRQDPGQGLRLIYYSQIVNDFQKGDIAEGYSVSREKKESFPLTVTSAQKNPTAFYLCASSSGAPLHFGNGTRLTVT.

CDR3 in amino acids: CASSELGGVMGETQYF. The CDR3 bases are TGTGCCAGCAGTGAACTTGGGGGAGTAATGGGAGAGACCCAGTACTTC. This chain uses TRBV6-1 with TRBJ2-5; D could derive from TRBD1 or TRBD2 (5 bases each). Germline V gene sequence: CDR1 MNHNS, CDR2 SASEGT. The CDR3 contains 16 residues. V lost 2 bases and J lost 4, with 17 bases in between.

This clone appeared once. The rearrangement joins TRBV5-4 to TRBJ1-4, with 9 bases aligning to TRBD1. This CDR3 contains 14 residues. The germline CDR1 and CDR2 sequences are SGHNT and YYREEE (reference sequence). V trimming: 4 bases; J trimming: 4 bases; junction bases outside the gene matches: 2. The CDR3 region has the DNA TGTGCCAGCAGCGAGGGACAGGGTAATGAAAAACTGTTTTTT. It specifies CASSEGQGNEKLFF.

The genes are TRBV19 and TRBJ2-3; 7 positions match TRBD1. Germline-derived CDR1 and CDR2 are LNHDA and SQIVND (reference sequence). CDR3 length equals 16 residues. The V segment lost 0 bases and the J segment 2 bases; nucleotides outside the gene matches: 5. The CDR3 DNA sequence: TGTGCCAGTAGTATAGAACGCAGGGGGTTCACAGATACGCAGTATTTT. Its translation: CASSIERRGFTDTQYF. Drawing the rest from reference TRBV19 and TRBJ2-3, the complete variable domain is DGGITQSPKYLFRKEGQNVTLSCEQNLNHDAMYWYRQDPGQGLRLIYYSQIVNDFQKGDIAEGYSVSREKKESFPLTVTSAQKNPTAFYLCASSIERRGFTDTQYFGPGTRLTVL.

This clone was found a few times. This chain joins TRBV4-1 and TRBJ2-1; TRBD2 matches at 14 bases. Losses at the gene ends were 1 base for V and 7 bases for J; bases not matched to a gene: 3. The germline CDR1 and CDR2 sequences are MGHRA and YSYEKL. CDR3 size: 16 residues. CDR3 region: CASSQGGTSGRNEQFF. The CDR3 bases are TGCGCCAGCAGCCAAGGAGGGACTAGCGGGAGAAATGAGCAGTTCTTC.

The genes are TRBV2 and TRBJ1-6; weak D call: TRBD1 (6 bases). This CDR3 is built from 15 residues. V was pared by 7 bases and J by 8 bases, with 18 bases between. Germline V gives CDR1 SNHLY, CDR2 FYNNEI. The CDR3 coding sequence is TGTGCCAGCAACCCCACAGGGACTCTCCATTCACCCCTCCACTTT. The encoded protein is CASNPTGTLHSPLHF.

The chain employs TRBV19 and TRBJ2-1, with TRBD2 matching over 11 bases. Germline CDR1 LNHDA, CDR2 SQIVND (reference sequence). The CDR3 runs 17 residues. The J segment lost 3 bases and the V segment lost 6 bases, leaving 10 bases of the junction unmatched. In DNA, the CDR3 is TGTGCCAGTAGACCAACTAGCGGGAGACGTAGCTACAATGAGCAGTTCTTC. It specifies CASRPTSGRRSYNEQFF.

V usage is TRBV11-2 and J usage is TRBJ1-3; the D gene is possibly TRBD1 (5 bases). The CDR3 has 13 amino acids. The germline V gene has CDR1 SGHAT and CDR2 FQNNGV. Trimming stripped 1 base from V and 5 bases from J, with 6 bases between. For the CDR3, the DNA is TGTGCCAGCAGCTTAGGGGGGAGAAACACCATATATTTT. Its translation is CASSLGGRNTIYF.

The V call is TRBV25-1, the J call TRBJ2-3; D not certain. In germline, CDR1 is MGHDK, CDR2 SYGVNS. The ends were cut back, 4 bases at V and 1 base at J, with 9 bases in the middle. This CDR3 is built from 14 residues. CDR3 bases: TGTGCCAGCAGTGCGGGTCGTGGCACAGATACGCAGTATTTT. It specifies CASSAGRGTDTQYF.

This rearrangement joins TRBV2 to TRBJ1-1; 11 bases map to TRBD1. The CDR3 loop spans 15 amino acids. V dropped 8 bases and J dropped 1; count of bases not matched to a gene: 6. CDR1 and CDR2 (germline): SNHLY, FYNNEI. CDR3 region: CASGQGAVWNTEAFF. CDR3 nucleotide sequence: TGTGCCAGCGGACAGGGGGCAGTTTGGAACACTGAAGCTTTCTTT.

On this clone itself: At one end, the junction sequence differs from germline, possibly due to a read error. The chain combines TRBV28 with TRBJ2-2, with 7 positions matching TRBD1. The CDR3 is made up of 15 amino acids. Per the germline V gene, CDR1 is MDHEN and CDR2 is SYDVKM. The CDR3 loop is CASSRDSPYTGELFF. The CDR3 nucleotides are TGTGCCAGCAGCCGGGACAGTCCCTACACCGGCGAGCTGTTTTTT.

This sequence joins TRBV21-1 and TRBJ1-3. TRBV21-1 is deemed a pseudogene. CDR3 size: 20 residues. The CDR3 sequence: CASSNKSFSGTHYSGNTIYF. CDR3 bases: TGTGCCAGCAGCAATAAATCTTTCTCCGGGACTCACTACTCTGGAAACACCATATATTTT.

This chain connects TRBV27 to TRBJ2-7; TRBD2 is a possible D gene (7 bases). Trimming pared 5 bases from V and 4 bases from J, leaving 12 bases between. Germline loops: CDR1 MNHEY, CDR2 SMNVEV (reference sequence). The CDR3 has 13 amino acids. CDR3 sequence reads: CASSPGGRYEQYF. CDR3 DNA: TGTGCCAGCAGTCCGGGGGGCAGGTACGAGCAGTACTTC.

This clone has just a few counts. The chain couples TRBV5-4 to TRBJ1-2; 9 bases agree with TRBD1. Germline assignment: CDR1 SGHNT and CDR2 YYREEE (reference sequence). There are 14 residues in the CDR3. After removal of 6 bases from V and 3 bases from J, the junction contained 6 bases not matched to a gene. CDR3 nucleotide sequence: TGTGCCAGCAACCTAGACAGGGGGTACTATGGCTACACCTTC. This sequence encodes CASNLDRGYYGYTF.

J is TRBJ2-7 and V is TRBV10-2; 7 bases align to TRBD2. Per the germline V gene, CDR1 is WSHSY and CDR2 is SAAADI. The CDR3 runs 16 residues. V dropped 3 bases and J dropped 4; count of bases not matched to a gene: 12. The CDR3 DNA reads as TGCGCCAGCAGTGATGCATGGCGGGAGAATCCGTACGAGCAGTACTTC. Amino acid sequence: CASSDAWRENPYEQYF.

The chain's CDR3 is CASSPRVLTSVDDNEQFF. CDR3 DNA sequence: TGCGCCAGCAGTCCCCGGGTACTGACTAGCGTAGACGACAATGAGCAGTTCTTC. V and J are TRBV23-1 and TRBJ2-1; 8 nucleotides line up with TRBD2. TRBV23-1 carries the ORF label, with uncertain function. The trim removed 4 bases at V and 5 bases at J, leaving 16 bases unmatched. This CDR3 comprises 18 residues.

The chain recombines TRBV10-3 with TRBJ2-1, with 12 nucleotides matching TRBD2. Per the germline V gene, CDR1 is ENHRY and CDR2 is SYGVKD. The ends lost 8 bases at V and 7 bases at J; junction bases unmatched: 9. This CDR3 spans 15 amino acids. The CDR3 spells CAISETSGSLNEQFF. The CDR3 DNA is TGTGCCATCTCCGAGACTAGCGGGAGTCTGAATGAGCAGTTCTTC.

This clone was counted a few times. V and J are TRBV30 and TRBJ1-4; D uncertain. The CDR3 consists of 15 residues. V dropped 2 bases and J dropped 8 bases, with 18 bases sitting between them. CDR1 and CDR2 (germline): GTSNPN, SVGIG (reference sequence). CDR3 in DNA: TGTGCCTGGAGTAGAGGTGACATGGTAGAGGAAAAACTGTTTTTT. Its protein product is CAWSRGDMVEEKLFF.

V is TRBV2 and J is TRBJ1-5; weak D call: TRBD1 (5 bases). CDR1 is SNHLY and CDR2 is FYNNEI in the germline V gene. The CDR3 runs to 13 residues. Deletions cut 3 bases from V and 8 bases from J, with 11 bases between. Written as DNA, the CDR3 is TGTGCCAGCAGTGAGGGGGGAGCGGAGCCCCAGCATTTT. Amino acids: CASSEGGAEPQHF.

This chain links TRBV10-2 with TRBJ2-2; D gene ambiguous. This CDR3 contains 13 residues. Per the germline V gene, CDR1 is WSHSY and CDR2 is SAAADI. Deletions cut 0 bases from V and 6 bases from J, with 5 bases between. The CDR3 DNA sequence: TGCGCCAGCAGTGAGTCGAGGTCCGGGGAGCTGTTTTTT. Translating it yields CASSESRSGELFF.

This chain joins TRBV4-1 and TRBJ1-2, with TRBD1 as a possible D gene (6 bases). V was shortened by 3 bases and J by 5 bases, with 16 bases between the two germline ends. The germline V gene encodes CDR1 MGHRA and CDR2 YSYEKL. The CDR3 is made up of 15 amino acids. The CDR3 sequence is CASSHNEDSGYGYTF. CDR3 DNA sequence: TGCGCCAGCAGCCACAACGAGGACAGCGGATATGGCTACACCTTC.

The genes are TRBV19 and TRBJ2-7, with 13 bases that match TRBD2. The CDR3 contains 15 residues. Germline trimming cut 5 bases from V and 5 bases from J; bases unmatched to any gene: 6. CDR1 is LNHDA and CDR2 is SQIVND in the germline V gene (reference sequence). This CDR3 is CASSRTSGSFHEQYF. CDR3 DNA sequence: TGTGCCAGTAGTCGGACTAGCGGGAGTTTCCACGAGCAGTACTTC.

J is TRBJ2-3 and V is TRBV27; 8 nucleotides align to TRBD1. This CDR3 has 15 amino acids. Germline V gene sequence: CDR1 MNHEY, CDR2 SMNVEV (reference sequence). V gave up 7 bases and J gave up 3 bases; unmatched junction bases: 9. As DNA, the CDR3 is TGTGCCAGCACCAGGGGGCGCTTGGGAACAGATACGCAGTATTTT. This sequence encodes CASTRGRLGTDTQYF.

In this sample, this clone turned up a few times. This chain uses TRBV18 with TRBJ2-3; D is unresolved. The CDR3 is 13 amino acids. CDR1 is KGHSH, CDR2 LQKENI, per germline. V shed 6 bases and J shed 6 bases, with 13 bases lying between them. The chain's CDR3 is CASSPLGFDTQYF. CDR3 in DNA: TGTGCCAGCTCCCCCCTGGGATTTGATACGCAGTATTTT. The full variable domain, completed using reference TRBV18 and TRBJ2-3, is NAGVMQNPRHLVRRRGQEARLRCSPMKGHSHVYWYRQLPEEGLKFMVYLQKENIIDESGMPKERFSAEFPKEGPSILRIQQVVRGDSAAYFCASSPLGFDTQYFGPGTRLTVL.

The chain is built from TRBV28 and TRBJ1-6; 9 bases are a match to TRBD1. The CDR3 has 18 amino acids. In germline, CDR1 is MDHEN, CDR2 SYDVKM. V lost 2 bases, J lost 8 bases, and 13 bases stayed unmatched. The CDR3 loop is CASSLDRGWFGKDSPLHF. For the CDR3, the DNA is TGTGCCAGCAGTTTAGACAGGGGGTGGTTCGGTAAGGATTCACCCCTCCACTTT.

This chain uses TRBV9 with TRBJ2-6; the D is unclear. CDR1 and CDR2 (germline): SGDLS, YYNGEE. CDR3 length equals 15 residues. With 2 bases removed from V and 0 bases from J, the gap between germline ends came to 6 bases. CDR3 in DNA: TGTGCCAGCAGCGTCGGCCTCTCTGGGGCCAACGTCCTGACTTTC. Translated, it gives CASSVGLSGANVLTF.